This T cell receptor beta chain appears in the sequencing data of a study of T cell responses to AZD1222 COVID-19 vaccine. Sequencing was performed with immunoSEQ multiplex PCR; in TCRdb, only in-frame clones are kept and a portion is missing. The repertoire holds about 170,000 clones, with 80% to 95% as singletons. V gave up 7 bases and J gave up 4 bases, with 13 bases separating them. The CDR3 loop spans 13 amino acids. The study's findings and limits: Possibly, clonal diversity was underestimated; donors were largely white British and included more females. Once two AZD1222 doses were given, Spike-specific TCR breadth and depth went up.

As regards this clone: What it recognizes is unknown.

The sequences come from peripheral blood, collected on day 0 of AZD1222 vaccination. The rearrangement uses TRBV12-3 or TRBV12-4 and TRBJ2-5; D may match TRBD1 or TRBD2 (5 bases each). This receptor was identified in an adult in good health. As DNA, the CDR3 is TGTGCCAGCAACCCCCCGGGACGAGAGACCCAGTACTTC. It specifies CASNPPGRETQYF.